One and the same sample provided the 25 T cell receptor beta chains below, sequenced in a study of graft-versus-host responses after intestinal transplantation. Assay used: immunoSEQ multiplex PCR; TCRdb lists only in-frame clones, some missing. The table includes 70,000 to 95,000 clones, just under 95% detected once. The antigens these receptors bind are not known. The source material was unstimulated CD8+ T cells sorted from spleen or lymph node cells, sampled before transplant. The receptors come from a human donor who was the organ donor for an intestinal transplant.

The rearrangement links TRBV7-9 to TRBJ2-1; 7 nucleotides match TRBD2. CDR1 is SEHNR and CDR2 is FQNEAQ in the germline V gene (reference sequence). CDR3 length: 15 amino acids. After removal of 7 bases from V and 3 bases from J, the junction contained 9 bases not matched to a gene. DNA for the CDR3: TGTGCCAGCATTCCACTAGCGACTGTCTACAATGAGCAGTTCTTC. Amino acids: CASIPLATVYNEQFF.

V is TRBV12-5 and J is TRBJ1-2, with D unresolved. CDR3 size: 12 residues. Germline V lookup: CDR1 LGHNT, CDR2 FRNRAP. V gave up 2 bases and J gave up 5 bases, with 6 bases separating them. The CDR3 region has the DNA TGTGCTAGTGGTTTGTGGCCGTATGGCTACACCTTC. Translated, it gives CASGLWPYGYTF.

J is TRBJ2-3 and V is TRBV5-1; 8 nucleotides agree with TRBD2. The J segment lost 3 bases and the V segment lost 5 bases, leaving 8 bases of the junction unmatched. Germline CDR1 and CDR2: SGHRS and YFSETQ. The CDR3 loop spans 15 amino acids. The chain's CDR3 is CASSQQRERTDTQYF. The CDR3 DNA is TGCGCCAGCAGTCAACAGCGGGAGAGGACAGATACGCAGTATTTT.

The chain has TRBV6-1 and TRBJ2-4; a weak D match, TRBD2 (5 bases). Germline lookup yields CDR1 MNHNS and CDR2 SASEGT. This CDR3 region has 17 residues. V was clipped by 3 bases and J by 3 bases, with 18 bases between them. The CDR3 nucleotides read TGTGCCAGCAGTGATGATGTAAGGTCGGGGAGCAAAAACATTCAGTACTTC. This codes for CASSDDVRSGSKNIQYF.

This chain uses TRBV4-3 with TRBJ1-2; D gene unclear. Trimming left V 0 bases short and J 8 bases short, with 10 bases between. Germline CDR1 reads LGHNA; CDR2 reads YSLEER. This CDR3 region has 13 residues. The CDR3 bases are TGCGCCAGCAGCCAAGAAGAGAGGTTCGGCTACACCTTC. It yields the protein CASSQEERFGYTF.

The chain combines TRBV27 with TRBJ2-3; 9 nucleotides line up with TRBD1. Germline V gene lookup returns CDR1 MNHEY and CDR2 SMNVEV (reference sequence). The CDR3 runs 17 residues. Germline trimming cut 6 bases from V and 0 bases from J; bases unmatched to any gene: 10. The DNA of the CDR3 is TGTGCCAGCAGCCCGAGTCCGGGACAGGGTAGCACAGATACGCAGTATTTT. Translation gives CASSPSPGQGSTDTQYF.

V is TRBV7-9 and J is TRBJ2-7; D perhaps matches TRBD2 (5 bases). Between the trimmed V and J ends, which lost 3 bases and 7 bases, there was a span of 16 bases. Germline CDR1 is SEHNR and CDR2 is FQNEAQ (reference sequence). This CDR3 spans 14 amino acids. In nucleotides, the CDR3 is TGTGCCAGCAGCTTTGGAGGTGGGGATGGGGAGCAGTACTTC. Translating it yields CASSFGGGDGEQYF.

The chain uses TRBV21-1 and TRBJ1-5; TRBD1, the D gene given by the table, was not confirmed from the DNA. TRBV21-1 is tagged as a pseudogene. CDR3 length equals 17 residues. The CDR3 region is CASSKVQATGLVQPQHF. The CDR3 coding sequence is TGTGCCAGCAGCAAAGTCCAAGCGACAGGGTTAGTTCAGCCCCAGCATTTT.

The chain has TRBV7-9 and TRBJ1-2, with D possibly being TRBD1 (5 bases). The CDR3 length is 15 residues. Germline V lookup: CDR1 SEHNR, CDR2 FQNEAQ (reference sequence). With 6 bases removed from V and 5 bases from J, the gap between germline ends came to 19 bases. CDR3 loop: CASSYPSRVEYGYTF. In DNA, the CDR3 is TGTGCCAGCAGTTACCCCAGCAGGGTGGAGTATGGCTACACCTTC.

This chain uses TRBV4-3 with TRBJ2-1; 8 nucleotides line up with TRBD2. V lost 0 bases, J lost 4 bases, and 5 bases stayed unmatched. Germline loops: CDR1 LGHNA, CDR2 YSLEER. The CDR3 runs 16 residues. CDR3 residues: CASSQDRASGYNEQFF. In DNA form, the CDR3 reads TGCGCCAGCAGCCAAGATAGGGCTAGCGGGTACAATGAGCAGTTCTTC.

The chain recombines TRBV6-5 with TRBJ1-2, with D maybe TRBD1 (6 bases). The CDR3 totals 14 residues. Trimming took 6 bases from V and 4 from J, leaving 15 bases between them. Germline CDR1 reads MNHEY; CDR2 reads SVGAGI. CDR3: CASRESGDFYGYTF. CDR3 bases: TGTGCCAGCAGAGAATCAGGGGATTTCTATGGCTACACCTTC.

The CDR3 sequence is CSVETLDQGQETQYF. CDR3 coding DNA: TGCAGCGTTGAGACCCTTGACCAGGGGCAAGAGACCCAGTACTTC. The chain combines TRBV29-1 with TRBJ2-5; D possibly corresponds to TRBD1 (6 bases). The V gene lost 3 bases and the J gene lost 2 bases, with 16 bases spanning the gap. CDR3 length equals 15 residues. CDR1 is SQVTM, CDR2 ANQGSEA, per germline.

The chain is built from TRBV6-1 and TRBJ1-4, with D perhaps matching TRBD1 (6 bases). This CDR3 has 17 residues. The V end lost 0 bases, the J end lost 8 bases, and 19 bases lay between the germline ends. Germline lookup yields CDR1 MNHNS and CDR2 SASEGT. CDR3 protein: CASSEAPDWGPGEKLFF. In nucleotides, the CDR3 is TGTGCCAGCAGTGAAGCCCCGGATTGGGGGCCCGGGGAAAAACTGTTTTTT.

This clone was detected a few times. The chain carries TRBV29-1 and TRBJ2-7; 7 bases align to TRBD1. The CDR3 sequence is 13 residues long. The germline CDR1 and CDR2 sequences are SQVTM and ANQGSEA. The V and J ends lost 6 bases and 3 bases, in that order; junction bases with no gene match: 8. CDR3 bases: TGCAGCGTCGGACGGGACAGTTACTACGAGCAGTACTTC. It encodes CSVGRDSYYEQYF.

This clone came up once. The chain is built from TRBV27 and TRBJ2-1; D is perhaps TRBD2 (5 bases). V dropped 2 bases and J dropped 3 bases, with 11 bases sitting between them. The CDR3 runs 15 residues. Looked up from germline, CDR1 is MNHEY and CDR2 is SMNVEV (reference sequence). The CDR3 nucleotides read TGTGCCAGCAGTTTAAGGAGGATCTACTACAATGAGCAGTTCTTC. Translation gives CASSLRRIYYNEQFF.

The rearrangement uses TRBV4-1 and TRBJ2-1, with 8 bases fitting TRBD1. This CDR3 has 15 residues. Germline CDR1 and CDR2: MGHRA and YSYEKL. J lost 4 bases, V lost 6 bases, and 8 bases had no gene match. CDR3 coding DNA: TGCGCCAGCAGTTTTACAGGGGGGCGTTACAATGAGCAGTTCTTC. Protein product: CASSFTGGRYNEQFF.

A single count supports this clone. CDR3: CASSLTGGVYEQYF. CDR3 DNA: TGTGCCAGCAGTTTAACAGGGGGCGTGTACGAGCAGTACTTC. This chain links TRBV27 with TRBJ2-7; 9 nucleotides align to TRBD1. Germline lookup yields CDR1 MNHEY and CDR2 SMNVEV (reference sequence). Germline trimming cut 2 bases from V and 4 bases from J; bases unmatched to any gene: 3. The CDR3 is made up of 14 amino acids.

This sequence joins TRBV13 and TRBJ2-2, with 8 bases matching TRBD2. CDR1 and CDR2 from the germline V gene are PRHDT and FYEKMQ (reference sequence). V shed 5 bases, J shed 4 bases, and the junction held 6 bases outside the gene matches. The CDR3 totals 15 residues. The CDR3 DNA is TGTGCCAGCAGCCAGCGGGGGCCTTCCACCGGGGAGCTGTTTTTT. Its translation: CASSQRGPSTGELFF.

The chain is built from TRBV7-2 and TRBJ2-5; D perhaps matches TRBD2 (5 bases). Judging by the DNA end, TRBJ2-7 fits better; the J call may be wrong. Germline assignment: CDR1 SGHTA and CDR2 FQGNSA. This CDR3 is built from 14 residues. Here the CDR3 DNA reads TGTGCCAGCAGATATCCGGGAAGCTCCTACGAGCAGTACTTC. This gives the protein CASRYPGSSYEQYF.

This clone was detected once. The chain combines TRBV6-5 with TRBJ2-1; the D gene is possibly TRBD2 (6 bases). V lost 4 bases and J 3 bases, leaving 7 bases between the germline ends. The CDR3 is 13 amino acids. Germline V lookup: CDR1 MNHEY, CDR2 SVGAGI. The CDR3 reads CASSLTSYNEQFF. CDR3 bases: TGTGCCAGCAGTTTGACTAGCTACAATGAGCAGTTCTTC.

The CDR3 DNA reads TGTGCCAGCAGTAACCTACTCCCTTGGGGCTACACCTTC. Translation: CASSNLLPWGYTF. The chain is built from TRBV6-5 and TRBJ1-2; D unclear. CDR1 is MNHEY and CDR2 is SVGAGI in the germline V gene. Trimming cost V 5 bases and J 8 bases, with 15 bases left between them. CDR3 length: 13 amino acids.

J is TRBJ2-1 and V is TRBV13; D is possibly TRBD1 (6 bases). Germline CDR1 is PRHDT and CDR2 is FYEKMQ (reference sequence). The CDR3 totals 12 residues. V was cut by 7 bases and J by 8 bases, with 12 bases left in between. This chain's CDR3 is CASKGERYEQFF. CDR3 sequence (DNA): TGTGCCAGCAAGGGGGAACGATATGAGCAGTTCTTC.

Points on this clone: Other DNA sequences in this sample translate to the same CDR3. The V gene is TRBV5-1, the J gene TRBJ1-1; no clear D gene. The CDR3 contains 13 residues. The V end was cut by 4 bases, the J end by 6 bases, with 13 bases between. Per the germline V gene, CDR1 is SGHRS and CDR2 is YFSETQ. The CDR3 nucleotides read TGCGCCAGCAGCCCAACTGAGATTTCTGAAGCTTTCTTT. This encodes CASSPTEISEAFF.

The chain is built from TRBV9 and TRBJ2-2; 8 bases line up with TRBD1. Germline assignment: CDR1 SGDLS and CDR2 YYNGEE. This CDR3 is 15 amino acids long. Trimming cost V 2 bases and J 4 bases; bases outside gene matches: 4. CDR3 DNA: TGTGCCAGCAGCGTGACAGGGGTGGGCACCGGGGAGCTGTTTTTT. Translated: CASSVTGVGTGELFF.

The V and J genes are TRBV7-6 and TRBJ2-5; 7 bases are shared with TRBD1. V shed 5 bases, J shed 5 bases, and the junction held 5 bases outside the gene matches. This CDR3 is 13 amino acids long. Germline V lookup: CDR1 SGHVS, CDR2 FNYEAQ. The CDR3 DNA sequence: TGTGCCAGCAGCCTTGACAGGGAGGAGACCCAGTACTTC. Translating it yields CASSLDREETQYF.